This T cell receptor (beta chain) was profiled in a study of control samples from healthy donors and cancer patients. Here immunoSEQ multiplex PCR was the method, and the copy in TCRdb shows in-frame clones only, minus some. This sample yields under 150,000 clones, of which roughly 88% are seen a single time; 3% to 4% belongs to the top ten. The CDR3 has 16 residues. Germline CDR1 and CDR2: KGHSH and LQKENI. Trimming removed 2 bases from V and 0 bases from J, with 11 bases in between. The rearrangement uses TRBV18 and TRBJ1-3, with TRBD1 as a possible D gene (6 bases). The TCR sequence derives from a man in his forties in good health. Sequenced sample: blood. The CDR3 sequence is CASSPYETGSGNTIYF. CDR3 bases: TGTGCCAGCTCACCATATGAGACAGGCTCTGGAAACACCATATATTTT.